The 14 T cell receptor beta chains in this list originate from one sample, sequenced in a study of cytomegalovirus exposure and HLA in healthy donors. The PCR was carried out with 60 Vbeta primers and 13 Jbeta primers. The data were produced by immunoSEQ multiplex PCR, yet TCRdb's version contains in-frame clones alone and is incomplete. The sample contains around 99,000 clones, approximately 76% of which appear only once. Specimen: PBMCs. The receptors originated from a man younger than 30 in good health and CMV-seronegative.

V usage is TRBV7-9 and J usage is TRBJ2-3; 7 bases are a match to TRBD1. The CDR3 length is 17 residues. CDR1 is SEHNR, CDR2 FQNEAQ, per germline (reference sequence). V lost 3 bases to trimming and J lost 3 bases; unmatched junction nucleotides: 12. CDR3 region: CASSFVPSQGRTDTQYF. As DNA, the CDR3 is TGTGCCAGCAGCTTTGTACCTTCACAGGGGCGAACAGATACGCAGTATTTT.

The chain joins TRBV27 to TRBJ2-7, with TRBD1 matching over 12 bases. The germline V gene has CDR1 MNHEY and CDR2 SMNVEV (reference sequence). The junction had 10 bases not matched to a gene; V was cut back by 7 bases and J by 3 bases. This CDR3 has 16 residues. In DNA, the CDR3 is TGTGCCAGCACCTCGACCGGGACAGGGGGCGGCTACGAGCAGTACTTC. It yields the protein CASTSTGTGGGYEQYF.

A single count supports this clone. In DNA, the CDR3 is TGTGCCAGCAGCCTAGGGACAGGGGGCTCGAATGAGCAGTTCTTC. Translating gives CASSLGTGGSNEQFF. The rearrangement uses TRBV7-9 and TRBJ2-1, with 12 positions matching TRBD1. J gave up 7 bases and V 5 bases, and 6 bases lay outside the gene matches. Germline V gene lookup returns CDR1 SEHNR and CDR2 FQNEAQ (reference sequence). This CDR3 contains 15 residues.

The CDR3 coding sequence is TGTGCCAGCAGCTCGAGTACGGGACAGCCGAGCTCCTATAATTCACCCCTCCACTTT. Translated, it gives CASSSSTGQPSSYNSPLHF. This chain connects TRBV7-8 to TRBJ1-6, with 7 bases identical to TRBD1. This CDR3 contains 19 residues. The J segment lost 0 bases and the V segment lost 4 bases, leaving 12 bases of the junction unmatched. Germline V gene data show CDR1 as SGHVS and CDR2 as FQNEAQ.

The genes are TRBV7-8 and TRBJ1-2, with TRBD1 as a possible D gene (5 bases). Germline-derived CDR1 and CDR2 are SGHVS and FQNEAQ. Trimming left V 4 bases short and J 3 bases short, with 15 bases between. There are 15 residues in the CDR3. The DNA for the CDR3 is TGTGCCAGCAGCTCTACAGCAGGGTTGGACTATGGCTACACCTTC. Translation: CASSSTAGLDYGYTF.

The count of this clone is one. The gene calls are TRBV6-1 and TRBJ2-1; tentatively, D is TRBD2 (7 bases). The CDR3 spans 17 residues. CDR1 and CDR2 (germline): MNHNS, SASEGT. Trimming removed 3 bases from V and 7 bases from J, with 22 bases in between. CDR3 sequence reads: CASSDPVGGLGGNEQFF. The CDR3 bases are TGTGCCAGCAGTGACCCCGTGGGGGGCCTCGGGGGGAATGAGCAGTTCTTC.

V usage is TRBV7-3 and J usage is TRBJ2-3, with TRBD1 matching over 10 bases. V lost 5 bases to trimming and J lost 1 base; unmatched junction nucleotides: 6. CDR1 and CDR2 (germline): SGHTA, FQGTGA. The CDR3 is 16 amino acids. CDR3 sequence: CASSLTGQGRTDTQYF. CDR3 DNA sequence: TGTGCCAGCAGCCTGACGGGACAGGGGCGCACAGATACGCAGTATTTT. Full variable domain (missing parts from reference TRBV7-3 and TRBJ2-3): GAGVSQTPSNKVTEKGKYVELRCDPISGHTALYWYRQSLGQGPEFLIYFQGTGAADDSGLPNDRFFAVRPEGSVSTLKIQRTERGDSAVYLCASSLTGQGRTDTQYFGPGTRLTVL.

The chain joins TRBV9 to TRBJ1-6; 10 bases map to TRBD1. This CDR3 has 16 amino acids. Germline V CDR1 and CDR2: SGDLS, YYNGEE. The V gene end was trimmed by 1 base and the J gene end by 9 bases; junction bases not matched to a gene: 7. The CDR3 nucleotides are TGTGCCAGCAGCGTAAGGGGGGACAGGGGAGGTTCACCCCTCCACTTT. Protein: CASSVRGDRGGSPLHF. Filled out from reference TRBV9 and TRBJ1-6, the complete variable domain reads DSGVTQTPKHLITATGQRVTLRCSPRSGDLSVYWYQQSLDQGLQFLIQYYNGEERAKGNILERFSAQQFPDLHSELNLSSLELGDSALYFCASSVRGDRGGSPLHFGNGTRLTVT.

This clone came up once. The chain carries TRBV9 and TRBJ1-2, with D possibly matching TRBD1 (6 bases). CDR1 SGDLS and CDR2 YYNGEE come from the germline V gene. V was trimmed by 0 bases and J by 7 bases, leaving 16 bases between them. The CDR3 has 15 amino acids. The chain's CDR3 is CASSVDMGALGGYTF. In DNA form, the CDR3 reads TGTGCCAGCAGCGTAGATATGGGGGCGCTTGGTGGCTACACCTTC.

The CDR3 region has the DNA TGCGCCAGCAGCCCAGCACTTCAGGGGAATGAGCAGTTCTTC. Translation gives CASSPALQGNEQFF. This rearrangement joins TRBV5-1 to TRBJ2-1, with a possible D match to TRBD1 (6 bases). Germline lookup yields CDR1 SGHRS and CDR2 YFSETQ. The V end was cut by 4 bases, the J end by 7 bases, with 15 bases between. This CDR3 contains 14 residues.

The V call is TRBV28, the J call TRBJ1-2, with D hard to call. Germline lookup yields CDR1 MDHEN and CDR2 SYDVKM. The length of the CDR3 is 14 residues. V gave up 2 bases and J gave up 2 bases, with 9 bases separating them. The CDR3 DNA sequence: TGTGCCAGCAGTTTAGTGGGAGTAAACTATGGCTACACCTTC. Translation: CASSLVGVNYGYTF.

The J gene is TRBJ2-1, the V gene TRBV4-2, with D maybe TRBD2 (6 bases). The CDR3 sequence is 14 residues long. Trimming removed 0 bases from V and 15 bases from J, with 18 bases in between. CDR1 and CDR2 (germline): LGHNA, YNFKEQ. CDR3 protein: CASSQDEGLQMPFF. The CDR3 DNA is TGTGCCAGCAGCCAAGACGAGGGACTCCAGATGCCGTTCTTC.

This clone was observed a handful of times. This rearrangement joins TRBV5-1 to TRBJ1-1; D unresolved. V was clipped by 0 bases and J by 0 bases, with 3 bases between them. The CDR3 runs to 13 residues. Germline values: CDR1 SGHRS, CDR2 YFSETQ. The DNA for the CDR3 is TGCGCCAGCAGCTTGGACTTGAACACTGAAGCTTTCTTT. Amino acid sequence: CASSLDLNTEAFF.

The rearrangement joins TRBV5-6 to TRBJ1-1; D call uncertain. There are 13 residues in the CDR3. Trimming left V 4 bases short and J 3 bases short, with 10 bases between. Germline CDR1 and CDR2: SGHDT and YYEEEE. CDR3 residues: CASSQPVDTEAFF. CDR3 DNA: TGTGCCAGCAGCCAACCAGTGGACACTGAAGCTTTCTTT.